This section outlines one T cell receptor (beta chain) sequence together with its context. Its antigen is as yet unknown. The record originates from a study of long-term antiretroviral therapy in people with HIV. Study-wide results and limits: HIV repertoires spanned narrower CDR3 length ranges than controls.

Version v3.0 of the immunoSEQ assay ran at survey level. Sequenced by immunoSEQ multiplex PCR; TCRdb stores in-frame clones only, minus some. The sample consists of about 28,000 clones, approximately 95% of them appearing once. Trimming stripped 4 bases from V and 0 bases from J, with 7 bases between. The CDR3 sequence is 13 residues long. CDR1 SQVTM and CDR2 ANQGSEA come from the germline V gene. V and J are TRBV29-1 and TRBJ2-4; D is unresolved. The sequence derives from a man aged 50 to 60 with HIV. The source material was unsorted PBMCs, sampled 5.3 years after starting antiretroviral therapy. The CDR3 sequence: CSVVEIAKNIQYF. The CDR3 nucleotides read TGCAGCGTTGTAGAGATAGCCAAAAACATTCAGTACTTC.